This section outlines one TCR beta chain sequence together with its context. The protocol was immunoSEQ multiplex PCR, while the TCRdb copy is restricted to in-frame clones and leaves out a portion. This sample has 97,000 or so clones, with about 80% found just once. Germline-derived CDR1 and CDR2 are SGDLS and YYNGEE. V lost 4 bases, J lost 6 bases, and 11 bases lay in between. This CDR3 region has 14 residues. The data belong to a study of blood T cell repertoires in COVID-19. About the research overall: Samples came from the United States, Italy and Spain, spanning acute and convalescent COVID-19. PBMCs, B-cell-depleted T cells, or T cells were the source of the cDNA or gDNA that made up the material.

The gene calls are TRBV9 and TRBJ1-6; D is possibly TRBD1 (6 bases). The sequenced sample was peripheral blood. The origin of this receptor is a man in his 70s with active or convalescent COVID-19. The CDR3 DNA reads as TGTGCCAGCAGCCCGGGACAAGCTAATTCACCCCTCCACTTT. Protein: CASSPGQANSPLHF.